This T cell receptor (beta chain) comes out of a study of blood T cell repertoires in COVID-19. The CDR3 totals 15 residues. Germline V CDR1 and CDR2: LNHDA, SQIVND (reference sequence). The V gene lost 3 bases and the J gene lost 0 bases, with 9 bases spanning the gap. As handled by the study authors: Amplification with reference gene primers provided the estimates of nucleated cell counts. Produced via immunoSEQ multiplex PCR; TCRdb's table is partial and in-frame only. V and J calls plus clone size are reproduced from that table; the DNA served to infer D and trimming. The sample lists approximately 35,000 clones; 85% were seen once.

The sample taken for sequencing was peripheral blood. This TCR came from a man between 60 and 75 years old with active COVID-19. The V and J genes are TRBV19 and TRBJ1-3; no reliable D call. The DNA of the CDR3 is TGTGCCAGTAGTATTAAAGCGATCTCTGGAAACACCATATATTTT. This encodes CASSIKAISGNTIYF.